The 12 T cell receptor beta chains in this list originate from one sample, sequenced in a study of cytomegalovirus exposure and HLA in healthy donors. 13 Jbeta primers and 60 Vbeta primers were used for the PCR. Sequencing used immunoSEQ multiplex PCR; TCRdb keeps in-frame clones, though not all of them. The sample carries 150,000 to 200,000 clones, roughly 79% recorded once. Sample: PBMCs. The source of these receptors is a male donor in good health and CMV-seronegative.

The genes are TRBV7-3 and TRBJ2-7, with D possibly being TRBD2 (7 bases). Germline values: CDR1 SGHTA, CDR2 FQGTGA. The V end was cut by 6 bases, the J end by 3 bases, with 15 bases between. The CDR3 covers 14 residues. The CDR3 region is CASRGGDTRYEQYF. CDR3 nucleotides: TGTGCCAGCAGGGGAGGGGACACCCGCTACGAGCAGTACTTC.

About this clone itself: The identical CDR3 is also encoded by other nucleotide sequences in the sample. The chain links TRBV18 to TRBJ1-1; possible D gene TRBD1, 6 bases. CDR1 and CDR2 (germline): KGHSH, LQKENI. Trimming removed 0 bases from V and 1 base from J, with 9 bases in between. The CDR3 is 15 amino acids. For the CDR3, the DNA is TGTGCCAGCTCACCACCATCACAGGGGAACACTGAAGCTTTCTTT. Translation gives CASSPPSQGNTEAFF.

This clone was seen only a few times. This sample also contains other DNA sequences that code for the same CDR3. V is TRBV9 and J is TRBJ2-3; 7 bases fit TRBD2. The CDR3 length is 15 residues. Germline CDR1 and CDR2: SGDLS and YYNGEE. Trimming at V came to 2 bases and at J to 4 bases, leaving 7 bases not matched to a gene. CDR3 coding DNA: TGTGCCAGCAGCGTGGCCGGGACTAAGGCAGATACGCAGTATTTT. Translation: CASSVAGTKADTQYF.

This clone was observed a few times. V gene TRBV6-5 combines with J gene TRBJ1-5; 8 nucleotides line up with TRBD1. CDR1 is MNHEY, CDR2 SVGAGI, per germline. This CDR3 comprises 16 residues. Trimming took 0 bases from V and 8 from J; bases not matched to a gene: 9. CDR3 in DNA: TGTGCCAGCAGTTACTCGTGGAGGACAGGGAAGAAGCCCCAGCATTTT. Its protein product is CASSYSWRTGKKPQHF.

The genes are TRBV30 and TRBJ2-5; perhaps TRBD2 as D (5 bases). The CDR3 is made up of 9 amino acids. Germline V gene data show CDR1 as GTSNPN and CDR2 as SVGIG (reference sequence). The V gene lost 8 bases and the J gene lost 5 bases, with 6 bases spanning the gap. The CDR3 sequence is CAGGETQYF. As DNA, the CDR3 is TGTGCCGGCGGGGAGACCCAGTACTTC.

The chain carries TRBV15 and TRBJ1-2; TRBD1 aligns across 7 bases. The germline CDR1 and CDR2 sequences are LNHNV and YYDKDF (reference sequence). The CDR3 is 13 residues long. Trimming removed 0 bases from V and 9 bases from J; junction bases left unmatched: 4. CDR3 nucleotides: TGTGCCACCAGCAGAGATCAGGACAGGAGCTACACCTTC. Its translation is CATSRDQDRSYTF.

The rearrangement joins TRBV6-1 to TRBJ2-3, with D unresolved. From germline, CDR1 is MNHNS and CDR2 SASEGT. Trimming pared 1 base from V and 7 bases from J, leaving 6 bases between. This CDR3 has 12 residues. The CDR3, as DNA: TGTGCCAGCAGTGAAGGTATAAATACGCAGTATTTT. Encoded protein: CASSEGINTQYF.

This chain joins TRBV5-6 and TRBJ2-3; 7 bases align to TRBD1. This CDR3 region has 16 residues. V shed 4 bases, J shed 2 bases, and the junction held 10 bases outside the gene matches. Germline V gene lookup returns CDR1 SGHDT and CDR2 YYEEEE. The CDR3 region is CASSVTGAIFTDTQYF. In DNA, the CDR3 is TGTGCCAGCAGCGTCACAGGGGCGATTTTCACAGATACGCAGTATTTT.

The chain recombines TRBV28 with TRBJ1-2, with 8 bases fitting TRBD1. This CDR3 has 16 amino acids. Germline CDR1 reads MDHEN; CDR2 reads SYDVKM. Trimming removed 5 bases from V and 2 bases from J; junction bases left unmatched: 10. CDR3 protein: CASSPIGQGANYGYTF. CDR3 in DNA: TGTGCCAGCAGTCCTATCGGCCAGGGGGCGAACTATGGCTACACCTTC.

With regard to this clone: The same CDR3 also results from other DNA sequences found in this sample. This rearrangement joins TRBV30 to TRBJ1-5; tentatively, D is TRBD1 (6 bases). V dropped 5 bases and J dropped 5 bases, with 10 bases sitting between them. The CDR3 totals 12 residues. Germline V gives CDR1 GTSNPN, CDR2 SVGIG (reference sequence). CDR3 in amino acids: CAWGRGDQPQHF. The CDR3 DNA reads as TGTGCCTGGGGGAGGGGGGATCAGCCCCAGCATTTT.

The J gene is TRBJ2-5, the V gene TRBV30, with a tentative D call TRBD2 (6 bases). This CDR3 is 12 amino acids long. Germline assignment: CDR1 GTSNPN and CDR2 SVGIG (reference sequence). The CDR3: CTGQGSGETQYF. In DNA form, the CDR3 reads TGTACCGGCCAGGGTAGCGGAGAGACCCAGTACTTC.

The sample holds one count of this clone. This chain uses TRBV2 with TRBJ1-2; no clear D gene. Trimming stripped 5 bases from V and 4 bases from J, with 14 bases between. The CDR3 covers 14 residues. Germline V gene data show CDR1 as SNHLY and CDR2 as FYNNEI. CDR3 coding DNA: TGTGCCAGCAGTTTCTCGGGGAACTCCTATGGCTACACCTTC. Translating gives CASSFSGNSYGYTF.